This TCR beta chain appears in the sequencing data of a study of CD8 T cells in Susac syndrome. This clonotype was seen a single time. This CDR3 contains 17 residues. CDR1 and CDR2 (germline): LGHDT, YNNKEL (reference sequence). The ends lost 2 bases at V and 0 bases at J; junction bases unmatched: 6. RNA amounts of roughly 0.5 to 1 ug underwent reverse transcription with random hexamers. Multiplex immunoSEQ PCR targeted 54 Vbeta and 13 Jbeta TCR beta segments. TCRdb reprocessed the immunoSEQ multiplex PCR reads via MiXCR and lists one record per CDR3 protein. The data contain 25,000 to 35,000 distinct CDR3 sequences, about 93% of them singletons. TCR beta sequencing covered blood CD8+ and CD4+ T cells. The study used healthy donors as controls matched for age and sex. Bulk CD8+ and CD4+ cells came from magnetic negative isolation; CD8+ TEMRA by FACS.

The sample taken for sequencing was CD8+ T cells from PBMCs. The gene calls are TRBV3-1 and TRBJ2-3; 9 nucleotides match TRBD1. The receptor was isolated from a human donor in good health. CDR3 amino acids: CASSQPWTGASTDTQYF. CDR3 nucleotide sequence: TGTGCCAGCAGCCAACCTTGGACAGGGGCGAGCACAGATACGCAGTATTTT.